Listed below are T cell receptor beta chains from one sample, sequenced in a study of identical twins. TCRdb passed the 5' RACE reads through MiXCR, listing each CDR3 protein once. The sample has approximately 700,000 distinct CDR3 sequences; around 6.1% are singletons. Sequences were obtained from naive T cells sorted from blood. Receptor source: a man younger than 30 in good health. The CDR3 runs from the conserved cysteine through the conserved F or W. The D gene is left open where the match is weak. Clone size is shown for a subset of rows, as once, few, many or a class of expanded clone.

d_call clone_size j_call v_call cdr3_aa cdr3_nt
TRBD1 many TRBJ2-7 TRBV10-3 CAYGQGTPYEQYF TGTGCATACGGACAGGGAACCCCCTACGAGCAGTACTTC
- many TRBJ2-2 TRBV12-3/TRBV12-4 CASSSLGRTGELFF TGTGCCAGCAGTTCCCTGGGGCGTACCGGGGAGCTGTTTTTT
- many TRBJ1-1 TRBV10-3 CAISSNTEAFF TGTGCCATATCTTCGAACACTGAAGCTTTCTTT
TRBD2 - TRBJ2-1 TRBV5-1 CASSPDFGAGAYNEQFF TGCGCCAGCAGCCCCGACTTTGGGGCGGGAGCCTACAATGAGCAGTTCTTC
TRBD2 few TRBJ2-1 TRBV29-1 CSVGNREGRQFF TGCAGCGTTGGTAACCGGGAGGGCCGACAGTTCTTC
- many TRBJ1-4 TRBV28 CASSSEIREKLFF TGTGCCAGCAGTTCGGAGATTCGGGAAAAACTGTTTTTT
TRBD1 many TRBJ2-1 TRBV12-3/TRBV12-4 CASSPTGVGYNEQFF TGTGCCAGCAGTCCCACAGGGGTGGGCTACAATGAGCAGTTCTTC
- many TRBJ2-1 TRBV5-1 CASSLRASANNEQFF TGCGCCAGCAGCTTGAGGGCTAGCGCCAACAATGAGCAGTTCTTC
- - TRBJ2-5 TRBV5-1 CASSREGAGGRTQYF TGCGCCAGCAGCAGGGAAGGGGCCGGGGGACGGACCCAGTACTTC
- - TRBJ2-2 TRBV5-1 CASSSHSAAGELFF TGCGCCAGCAGCTCCCATTCAGCGGCCGGGGAGCTGTTTTTT
- few TRBJ2-3 TRBV6-6 CASSFTVLDTQYF TGTGCCAGCAGTTTTACAGTCCTAGATACGCAGTATTTT